Listed below are T cell receptor beta chains from one sample, sequenced in a study of blood T cell repertoires in COVID-19. TCRdb keeps only in-frame clones here, not all; method: immunoSEQ multiplex PCR. In the table there are roughly 250,000 clones, about 86% of which are singletons. Sample: peripheral blood. These TCRs come from a person aged 70 to 80 with COVID-19, enrolled during active disease. CDR3s include the opening cysteine and the closing phenylalanine or tryptophan. A D gene is named only where the DNA matches it firmly. Where a row states a size, it is once, few, many or the class of an expanded clone; other rows omit it.

clone_size cdr3_length j_call d_call v_call cdr3_nt cdr3_aa
. 15 TRBJ2-7 TRBD1 TRBV13 TGTGCCAGCAGTCGACGGGGACAGCCTGGGCACGAGCAGTACTTC CASSRRGQPGHEQYF
. 14 TRBJ1-2 . TRBV7-2 TGTGCCAGCAGCATAAGACAGGTGGCTTATGGCTACACCTTC CASSIRQVAYGYTF
. 16 TRBJ2-3 TRBD2 TRBV6-2/TRBV6-3 TGTGCCAGCAGTCACTACGGACTAGCGGGCACAGATACGCAGTATTTT CASSHYGLAGTDTQYF
. 16 TRBJ2-5 TRBD2 TRBV7-8 TGTGCCAGCAGCTTAAGGGCGGGGGGACCCCAAGAGACCCAGTACTTC CASSLRAGGPQETQYF
. 13 TRBJ1-1 . TRBV2 TGTGCCAGCCTAAGAGAAATGAACACTGAAGCTTTCTTT CASLREMNTEAFF
. 13 TRBJ1-2 . TRBV15 TGTGCCACCAGCAGGGACAGCCTCTATGGCTACACCTTC CATSRDSLYGYTF
. 15 TRBJ2-5 TRBD1 TRBV29-1 TGCAGCGTCACTCCGGGACAGGGTGGATTGGAGACCCAGTACTTC CSVTPGQGGLETQYF
. 14 TRBJ2-5 . TRBV29-1 TGCAGCTCGAGGGGGTTAGGGCCCGGTGAGACCCAGTACTTC CSSRGLGPGETQYF
. 16 TRBJ1-2 TRBD1 TRBV27 TGTGCCAGCAGTTTATCCGGACAGGGAAGTTACTATGGCTACACCTTC CASSLSGQGSYYGYTF
. 17 TRBJ1-2 TRBD1 TRBV30 TGTGCCTGGAGCATCCCTCAGTGGGGGACAGGAAATAATGGCTACACCTTC CAWSIPQWGTGNNGYTF
once 13 TRBJ2-3 . TRBV21-1 TGTGCCAGCACAACCGCTAAAACAGATACGCAGTATTTT CASTTAKTDTQYF
. 14 TRBJ2-1 . TRBV7-9 TGTGCCAGCGGCCCACAGGGAGGGGTCAATGAGCAGTTCTTC CASGPQGGVNEQFF
. 14 TRBJ2-1 . TRBV19 TGTGCCAGTAGTATGGCGGGATACTACAATGAGCAGTTCTTC CASSMAGYYNEQFF
. 15 TRBJ2-1 TRBD1 TRBV7-2 TGTGCCAGCAGCCCCCGGGACAGGGGAAAGGATGAGCAGTTCTTC CASSPRDRGKDEQFF
. 17 TRBJ1-3 . TRBV28 TGTGCCAGCAGTCCATACAGGCGGTTCAGCTCTGGAAACACCATATATTTT CASSPYRRFSSGNTIYF
. 15 TRBJ1-5 TRBD1 TRBV4-3 TGCGCCAGCAGCCTAAACAGGGGGTCAGGTCAGCCCCAGCATTTT CASSLNRGSGQPQHF
. 14 TRBJ1-1 . TRBV4-3 TGCGCCAGCAGCGGAGGGAGGGGGTCCACTGAAGCTTTCTTT CASSGGRGSTEAFF
. 15 TRBJ1-5 . TRBV6-5 TGTGCCAGCAGCAGCACCGGGACAAACCACCTTCCCCAGCATTTT CASSSTGTNHLPQHF
. 13 TRBJ2-7 . TRBV9 TGTGCCAGCAGCGTAGAAGGGAGCTACGAGCAGTACTTC CASSVEGSYEQYF
. 14 TRBJ2-2 TRBD1 TRBV7-3 TGTGCCAGCAGCCGCGACAGGGGAACCGGGGAGCTGTTTTTT CASSRDRGTGELFF
. 16 TRBJ1-1 . TRBV7-2 TGTGCCAGCAGCTTGGACAGAACACCCCGCTACACTGAAGCTTTCTTT CASSLDRTPRYTEAFF
. 14 TRBJ2-1 TRBD2 TRBV19 TGTGCCAGTAGTAGGGGACTAGCGTACAATGAGCAGTTCTTC CASSRGLAYNEQFF
once 12 TRBJ2-7 . TRBV3-1/TRBV3-2 TGTGCCAGCAGCCAAGTCACCTACGAGCAGTACTTC CASSQVTYEQYF